This T cell receptor beta chain was sequenced during a study of blood T cells in healthy people across ages. The germline V gene has CDR1 DFQATT and CDR2 SNEGSKA (reference sequence). V lost 1 base to trimming and J lost 4 bases; unmatched junction nucleotides: 6. The CDR3 totals 15 residues. It was with a sample-barcoded 5' primer and a J-beta primer mix that a second PCR of about 6 to 11 cycles was run. TCRdb processed the 5' RACE reads anew with MiXCR; each CDR3 protein has one entry. The sample lists more than 500,000 distinct CDR3 sequences, 27% occurring once. This clonotype was obtained from a woman between 65 and 79 years old in good health. The rearrangement uses TRBV20-1 and TRBJ2-1, with TRBD2 identical over 8 bases. The sample consisted of blood. CDR3 DNA: TGCAGTGCTAGAGCCTTAGCGGGGAATTACAATGAGCAGTTCTTC. Translated, it gives CSARALAGNYNEQFF.